This passage covers 11 T cell receptor beta chains from one sample sequenced in a study of blood T cell repertoires in COVID-19. Using immunoSEQ multiplex PCR, the repertoire was profiled, and TCRdb retains in-frame clones only, with some absent. This table holds some 140,000 clones, more than 75% found once. Sequencing was done on a sample of peripheral blood. The receptors come from a woman in her fifties or sixties who had recovered from COVID-19.

CDR3 sequence (DNA): TGTGCCAGCAGAGGGAACGTAGAGGGTCAGCCCCAGCATTTT. Its protein is CASRGNVEGQPQHF. The chain has TRBV6-5 and TRBJ1-5; D gene uncertain. Germline CDR1 MNHEY, CDR2 SVGAGI. Trimming took 6 bases from V and 6 from J, leaving 15 bases between them. This CDR3 region has 14 residues.

The chain has TRBV7-2 and TRBJ2-3; D might be TRBD2 (6 bases). Germline V gene lookup returns CDR1 SGHTA and CDR2 FQGNSA. The CDR3 consists of 16 residues. V lost 4 bases to trimming and J lost 0 bases, with 14 bases between them. The CDR3 region is CASSSAGFRSTDTQYF. DNA of the CDR3: TGTGCCAGCAGCTCCGCGGGGTTTAGAAGCACAGATACGCAGTATTTT.

The chain has TRBV6-5 and TRBJ2-1, with 7 bases aligning to TRBD2. CDR1 is MNHEY and CDR2 is SVGAGI in the germline V gene. Trimming at V came to 4 bases and at J to 3 bases, leaving 6 bases not matched to a gene. This CDR3 has 15 residues. The CDR3 reads CASSSAGAVYNEQFF. For the CDR3, the DNA is TGTGCCAGCAGTTCGGCGGGAGCCGTCTACAATGAGCAGTTCTTC.

This chain joins TRBV7-2 and TRBJ2-1; D might be TRBD1 (6 bases). Trimming pared 2 bases from V and 6 bases from J, leaving 17 bases between. The CDR3 loop spans 16 amino acids. In germline, CDR1 is SGHTA, CDR2 FQGNSA. Written as DNA, the CDR3 is TGTGCCAGCAGCTTACGAGGGGTGGGGGCTCGCAATGAGCAGTTCTTC. Amino acids: CASSLRGVGARNEQFF.

The chain has TRBV7-9 and TRBJ2-1; TRBD2 matches 9 bases. The V segment lost 2 bases and the J segment 8 bases; nucleotides outside the gene matches: 7. The V gene's germline CDR1 is SEHNR and CDR2 FQNEAQ (reference sequence). This CDR3 has 15 residues. DNA of the CDR3: TGTGCCAGCAGCTTATGGTCTAGCGGGAACGATGAGCAGTTCTTC. Translated: CASSLWSSGNDEQFF. The whole variable domain, filled in from reference TRBV7-9 and TRBJ2-1, reads DTGVSQNPRHKITKRGQNVTFRCDPISEHNRLYWYRQTLGQGPEFLTYFQNEAQLEKSRLLSDRFSAERPKGSFSTLEIQRTEQGDSAMYLCASSLWSSGNDEQFFGPGTRLTVL.

The rearrangement joins TRBV5-1 to TRBJ2-1, with 7 bases lining up with TRBD2. CDR3 size: 14 residues. Trimming took 5 bases from V and 0 from J; bases not matched to a gene: 2. The germline V gene encodes CDR1 SGHRS and CDR2 YFSETQ. The DNA of the CDR3 is TGCGCCAGCAGTGAGCGGGGCTCCTACAATGAGCAGTTCTTC. Encoded protein: CASSERGSYNEQFF.

This chain links TRBV3-1 (or the pseudogene TRBV3-2) with TRBJ2-1; 8 nucleotides agree with TRBD2. The CDR3 is 15 residues long. Germline CDR1 and CDR2: LGHDT and YNNKEL (reference sequence). V gave up 4 bases and J gave up 10 bases; unmatched junction bases: 12. The CDR3 reads CASSPTLAGGSEQFF. The CDR3 DNA is TGTGCCAGCAGCCCGACCTTGGCGGGGGGTTCGGAGCAGTTCTTC.

The V call is TRBV7-8, the J call TRBJ2-5, with D possibly TRBD2 on 6 matching bases. Germline assignment: CDR1 SGHVS and CDR2 FQNEAQ. The CDR3 runs to 15 residues. V was pared by 5 bases and J by 6 bases, with 19 bases between. The CDR3: CASSPAGGYEQTQYF. CDR3 bases: TGTGCCAGCAGCCCGGCCGGGGGTTATGAGCAGACCCAGTACTTC.

V and J are TRBV28 and TRBJ2-1; no firm D call. Trimming took 3 bases from V and 7 from J, leaving 7 bases between them. CDR3 length: 12 residues. Germline V gives CDR1 MDHEN, CDR2 SYDVKM. The DNA of the CDR3 is TGTGCCAGCAGTTTCCCACTGAATGAGCAGTTCTTC. Translation gives CASSFPLNEQFF.

The rearrangement uses TRBV28 and TRBJ2-7; D unresolved. V was clipped by 3 bases and J by 2 bases, with 8 bases between them. Germline lookup yields CDR1 MDHEN and CDR2 SYDVKM. The CDR3 contains 13 residues. Here the CDR3 reads CASSFDSAYEQYF. Written as DNA, the CDR3 is TGTGCCAGCAGTTTTGACTCAGCCTACGAGCAGTACTTC.

J is TRBJ2-7 and V is TRBV27, with 8 bases fitting TRBD2. V trimming: 7 bases; J trimming: 0 bases; junction bases outside the gene matches: 17. Germline values: CDR1 MNHEY, CDR2 SMNVEV (reference sequence). The CDR3 sequence is 18 residues long. CDR3 in DNA: TGTGCCAGCAAGAAACGACCAGTGCAGGGACTAGTCTCCTACGAGCAGTACTTC. It specifies CASKKRPVQGLVSYEQYF.